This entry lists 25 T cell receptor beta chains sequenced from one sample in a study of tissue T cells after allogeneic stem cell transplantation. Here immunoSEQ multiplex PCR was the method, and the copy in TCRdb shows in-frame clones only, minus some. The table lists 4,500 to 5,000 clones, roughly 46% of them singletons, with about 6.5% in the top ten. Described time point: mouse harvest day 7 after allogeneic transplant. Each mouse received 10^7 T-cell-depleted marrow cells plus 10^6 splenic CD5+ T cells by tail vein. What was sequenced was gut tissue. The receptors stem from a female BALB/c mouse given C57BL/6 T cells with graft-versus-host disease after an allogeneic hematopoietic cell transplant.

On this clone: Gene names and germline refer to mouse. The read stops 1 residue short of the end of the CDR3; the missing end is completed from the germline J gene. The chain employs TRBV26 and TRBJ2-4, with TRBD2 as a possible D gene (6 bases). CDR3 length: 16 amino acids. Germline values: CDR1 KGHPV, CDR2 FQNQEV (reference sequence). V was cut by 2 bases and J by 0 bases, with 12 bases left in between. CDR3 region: CASSLPLGISQNTLYF. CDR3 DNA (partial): TGTGCCAGCAGTCTGCCCCTGGGGATTAGTCAAAACACCTTGTAC. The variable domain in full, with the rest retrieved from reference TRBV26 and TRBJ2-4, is NSKVIQTPRYLVKGQGQKAKMRCIPEKGHPVVFWYQQNKNNEFKFLINFQNQEVLQQIDMTEKRFSAECPSNSPCSLEIQSSEAGDSALYLCASSLPLGISQNTLYFGAGTRLSVL.

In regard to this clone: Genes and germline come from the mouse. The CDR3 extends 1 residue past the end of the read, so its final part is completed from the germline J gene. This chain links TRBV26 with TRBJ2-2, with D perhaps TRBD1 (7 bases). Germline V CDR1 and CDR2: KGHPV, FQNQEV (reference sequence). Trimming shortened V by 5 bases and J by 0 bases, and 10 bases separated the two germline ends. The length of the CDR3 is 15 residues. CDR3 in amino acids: CASSVRGANTGQLYF. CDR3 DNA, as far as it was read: TGTGCCAGCAGTGTCAGGGGGGCAAACACCGGGCAGCTCTAC.

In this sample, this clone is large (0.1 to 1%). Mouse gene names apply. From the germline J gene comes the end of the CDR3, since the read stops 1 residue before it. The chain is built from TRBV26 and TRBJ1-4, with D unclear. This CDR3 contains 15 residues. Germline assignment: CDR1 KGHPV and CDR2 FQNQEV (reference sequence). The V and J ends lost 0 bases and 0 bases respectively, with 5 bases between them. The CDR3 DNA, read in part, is TGTGCCAGCAGTCTGTCCGGGGTTTCCAACGAAAGATTATTT. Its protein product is CASSLSGVSNERLF. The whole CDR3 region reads CASSLSGVSNERLFF.

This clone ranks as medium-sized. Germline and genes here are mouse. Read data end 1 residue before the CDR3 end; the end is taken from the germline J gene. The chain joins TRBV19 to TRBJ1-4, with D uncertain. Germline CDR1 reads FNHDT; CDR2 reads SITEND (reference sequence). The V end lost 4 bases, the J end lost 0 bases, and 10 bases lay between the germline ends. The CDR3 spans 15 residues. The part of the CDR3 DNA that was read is TGTGCCAGCAGTGCCCGGCACGTTTCCAACGAAAGATTATTT. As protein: CASSARHVSNERLF. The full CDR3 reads CASSARHVSNERLFF.

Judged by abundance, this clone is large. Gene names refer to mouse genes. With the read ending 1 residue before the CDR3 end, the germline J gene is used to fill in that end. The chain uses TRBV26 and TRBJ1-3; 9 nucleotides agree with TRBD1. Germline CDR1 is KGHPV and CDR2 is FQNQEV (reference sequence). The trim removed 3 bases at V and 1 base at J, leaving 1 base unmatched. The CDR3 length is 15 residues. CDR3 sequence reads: CASSLTGGSGNTLYF. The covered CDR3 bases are TGTGCCAGCAGTCTTACAGGGGGCTCTGGAAATACGCTCTAT.

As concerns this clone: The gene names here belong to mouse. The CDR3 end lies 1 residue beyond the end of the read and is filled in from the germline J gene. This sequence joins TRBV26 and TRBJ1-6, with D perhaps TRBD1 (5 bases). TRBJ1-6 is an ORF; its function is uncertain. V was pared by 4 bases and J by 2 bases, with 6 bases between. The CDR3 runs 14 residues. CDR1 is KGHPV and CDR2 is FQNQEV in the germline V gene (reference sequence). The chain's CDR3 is CASSPGPYNSPLYF. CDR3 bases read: TGTGCCAGCAGTCCAGGGCCCTATAATTCGCCCCTCTAC.

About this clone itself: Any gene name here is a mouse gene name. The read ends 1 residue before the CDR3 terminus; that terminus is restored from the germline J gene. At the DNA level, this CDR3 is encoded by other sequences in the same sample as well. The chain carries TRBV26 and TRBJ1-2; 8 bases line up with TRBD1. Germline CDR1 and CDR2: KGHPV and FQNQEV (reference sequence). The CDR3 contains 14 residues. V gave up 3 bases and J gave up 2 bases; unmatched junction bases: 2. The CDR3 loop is CASSLQGANSDYTF. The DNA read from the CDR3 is TGTGCCAGCAGTCTTCAGGGGGCTAACTCCGACTACACC. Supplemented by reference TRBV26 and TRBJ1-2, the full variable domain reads NSKVIQTPRYLVKGQGQKAKMRCIPEKGHPVVFWYQQNKNNEFKFLINFQNQEVLQQIDMTEKRFSAECPSNSPCSLEIQSSEAGDSALYLCASSLQGANSDYTFGSGTRLLVI.

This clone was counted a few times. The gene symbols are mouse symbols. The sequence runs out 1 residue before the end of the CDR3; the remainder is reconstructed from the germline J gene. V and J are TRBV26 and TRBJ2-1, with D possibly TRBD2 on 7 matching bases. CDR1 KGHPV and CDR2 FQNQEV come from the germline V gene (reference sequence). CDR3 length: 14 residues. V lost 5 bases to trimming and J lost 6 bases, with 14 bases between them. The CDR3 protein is CASSVWGARAEQFF. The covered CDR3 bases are TGTGCCAGCAGTGTGTGGGGGGCGCGTGCTGAGCAGTTC.

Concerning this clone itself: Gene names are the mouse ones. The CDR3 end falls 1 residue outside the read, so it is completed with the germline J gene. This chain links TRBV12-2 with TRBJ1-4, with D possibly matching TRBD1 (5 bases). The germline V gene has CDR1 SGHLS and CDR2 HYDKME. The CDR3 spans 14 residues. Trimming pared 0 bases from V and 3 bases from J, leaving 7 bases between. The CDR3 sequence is CASSLRGTNERLFF. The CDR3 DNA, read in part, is TGTGCCAGCTCTCTCCGGGGGACCAACGAAAGATTATTT.

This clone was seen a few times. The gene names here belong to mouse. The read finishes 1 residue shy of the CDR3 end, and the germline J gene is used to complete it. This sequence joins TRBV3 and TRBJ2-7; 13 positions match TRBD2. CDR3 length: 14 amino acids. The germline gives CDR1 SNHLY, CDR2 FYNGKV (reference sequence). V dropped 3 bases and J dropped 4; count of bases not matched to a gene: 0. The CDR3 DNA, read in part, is TGTGCCAGCAGCTTGGGACTGGGGGGGTATGAACAGTAC. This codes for CASSLGLGGYEQY. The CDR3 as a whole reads CASSLGLGGYEQYF.

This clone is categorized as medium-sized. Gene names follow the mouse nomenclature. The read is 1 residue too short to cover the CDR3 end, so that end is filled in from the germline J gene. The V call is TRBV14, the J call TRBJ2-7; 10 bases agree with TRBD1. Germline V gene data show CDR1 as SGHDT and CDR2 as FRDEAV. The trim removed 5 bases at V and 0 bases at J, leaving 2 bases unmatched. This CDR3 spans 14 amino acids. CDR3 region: CASRRQGASYEQYF. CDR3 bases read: TGTGCCAGCAGGAGACAGGGGGCCTCCTATGAACAGTAC.

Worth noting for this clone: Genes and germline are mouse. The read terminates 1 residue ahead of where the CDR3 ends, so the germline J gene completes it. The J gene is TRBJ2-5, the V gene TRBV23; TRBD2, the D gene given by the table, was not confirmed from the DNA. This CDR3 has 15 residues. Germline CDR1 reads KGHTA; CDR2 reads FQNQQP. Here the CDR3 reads CSSSQSTGGIDTQYF. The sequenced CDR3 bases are TGCTCCAGCAGTCAATCGACTGGGGGGATAGACACCCAGTAC.

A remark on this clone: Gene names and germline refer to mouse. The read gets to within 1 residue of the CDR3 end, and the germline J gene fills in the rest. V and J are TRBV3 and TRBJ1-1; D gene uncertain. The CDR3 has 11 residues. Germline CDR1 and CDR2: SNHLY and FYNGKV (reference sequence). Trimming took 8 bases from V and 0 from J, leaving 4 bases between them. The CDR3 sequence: CASSQNTEVFF. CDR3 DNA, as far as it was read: TGTGCCAGCTCCCAGAACACAGAAGTCTTC.

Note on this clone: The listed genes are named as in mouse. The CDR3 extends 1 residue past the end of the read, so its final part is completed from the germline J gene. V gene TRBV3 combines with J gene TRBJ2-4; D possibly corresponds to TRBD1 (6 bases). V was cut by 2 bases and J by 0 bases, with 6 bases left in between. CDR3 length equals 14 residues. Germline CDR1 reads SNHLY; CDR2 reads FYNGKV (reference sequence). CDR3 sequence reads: CASSLRGSQNTLYF. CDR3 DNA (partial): TGTGCCAGCAGCTTAAGGGGGAGTCAAAACACCTTGTAC.

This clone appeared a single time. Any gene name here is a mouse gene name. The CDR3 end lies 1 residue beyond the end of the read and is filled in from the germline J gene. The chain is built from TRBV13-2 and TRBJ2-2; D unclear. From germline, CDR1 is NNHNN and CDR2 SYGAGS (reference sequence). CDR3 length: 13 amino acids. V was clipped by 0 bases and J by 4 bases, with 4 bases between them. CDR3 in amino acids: CASGDATTGQLYF. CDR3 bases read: TGTGCCAGCGGTGATGCGACCACCGGGCAGCTCTAC.

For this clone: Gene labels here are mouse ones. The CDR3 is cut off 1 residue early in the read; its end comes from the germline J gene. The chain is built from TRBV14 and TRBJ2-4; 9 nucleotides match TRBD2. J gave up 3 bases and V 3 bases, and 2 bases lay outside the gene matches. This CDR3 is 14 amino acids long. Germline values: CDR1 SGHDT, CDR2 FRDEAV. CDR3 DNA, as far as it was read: TGTGCCAGCAGTTACTGGGGGGTGCAAAACACCTTGTAC. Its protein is CASSYWGVQNTLY. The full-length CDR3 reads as CASSYWGVQNTLYF.

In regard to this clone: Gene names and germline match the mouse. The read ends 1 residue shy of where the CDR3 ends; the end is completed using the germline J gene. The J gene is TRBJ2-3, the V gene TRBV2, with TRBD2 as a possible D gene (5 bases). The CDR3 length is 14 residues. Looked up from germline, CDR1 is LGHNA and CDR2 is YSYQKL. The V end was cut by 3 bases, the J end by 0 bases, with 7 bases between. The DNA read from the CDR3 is TGTGCCAGCAGCCACTGGACTAGTGCAGAAACGCTGTAT. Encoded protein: CASSHWTSAETLY. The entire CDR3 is CASSHWTSAETLYF.

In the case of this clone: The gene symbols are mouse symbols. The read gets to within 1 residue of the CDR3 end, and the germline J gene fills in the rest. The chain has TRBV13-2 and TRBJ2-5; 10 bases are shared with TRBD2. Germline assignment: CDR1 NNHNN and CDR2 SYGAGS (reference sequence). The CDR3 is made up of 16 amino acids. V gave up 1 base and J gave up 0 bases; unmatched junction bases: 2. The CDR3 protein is CASGDLGGLNQDTQYF. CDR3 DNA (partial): TGTGCCAGCGGTGATCTGGGGGGGCTTAACCAAGACACCCAGTAC.

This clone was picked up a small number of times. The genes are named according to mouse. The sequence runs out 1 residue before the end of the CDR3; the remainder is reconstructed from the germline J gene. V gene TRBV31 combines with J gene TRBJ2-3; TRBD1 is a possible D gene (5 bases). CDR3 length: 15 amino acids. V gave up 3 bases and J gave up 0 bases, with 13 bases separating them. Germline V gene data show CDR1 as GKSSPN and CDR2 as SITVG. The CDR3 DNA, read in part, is TGTGCCTGGAGCCCGACAGTATCTAGTGCAGAAACGCTGTAT. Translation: CAWSPTVSSAETLY. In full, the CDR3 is CAWSPTVSSAETLYF.

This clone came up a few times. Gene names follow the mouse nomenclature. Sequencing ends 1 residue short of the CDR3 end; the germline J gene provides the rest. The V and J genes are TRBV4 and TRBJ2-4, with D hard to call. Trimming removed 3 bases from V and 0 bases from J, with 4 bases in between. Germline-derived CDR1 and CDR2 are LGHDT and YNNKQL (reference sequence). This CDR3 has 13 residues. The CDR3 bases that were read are TGTGCCAGCAGCTATAGTAGTCAAAACACCTTGTAC. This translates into CASSYSSQNTLY. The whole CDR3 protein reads CASSYSSQNTLYF.

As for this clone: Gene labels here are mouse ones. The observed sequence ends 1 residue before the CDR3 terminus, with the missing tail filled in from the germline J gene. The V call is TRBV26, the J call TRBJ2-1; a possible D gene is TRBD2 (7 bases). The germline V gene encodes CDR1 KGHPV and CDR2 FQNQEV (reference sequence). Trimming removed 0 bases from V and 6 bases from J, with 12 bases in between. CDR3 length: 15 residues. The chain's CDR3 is CASSLSGGRGAEQFF. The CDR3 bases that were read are TGTGCCAGCAGTCTGTCAGGGGGGCGCGGTGCTGAGCAGTTC.

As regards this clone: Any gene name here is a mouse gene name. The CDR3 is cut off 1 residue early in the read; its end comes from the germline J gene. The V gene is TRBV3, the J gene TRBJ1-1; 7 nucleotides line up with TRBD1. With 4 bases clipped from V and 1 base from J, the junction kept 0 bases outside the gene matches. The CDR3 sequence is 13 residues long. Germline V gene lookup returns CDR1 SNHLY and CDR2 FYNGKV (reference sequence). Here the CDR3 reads CASSWDRNTEVFF. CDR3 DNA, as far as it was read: TGTGCCAGCAGCTGGGACAGAAACACAGAAGTCTTC.

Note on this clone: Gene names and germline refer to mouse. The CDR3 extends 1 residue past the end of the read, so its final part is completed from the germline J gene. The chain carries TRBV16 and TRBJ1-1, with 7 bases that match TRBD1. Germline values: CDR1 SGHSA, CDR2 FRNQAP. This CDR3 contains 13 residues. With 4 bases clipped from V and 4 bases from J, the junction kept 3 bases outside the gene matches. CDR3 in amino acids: CASSYRQGTEVFF. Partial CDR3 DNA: TGTGCAAGCAGCTACAGACAGGGCACAGAAGTCTTC.

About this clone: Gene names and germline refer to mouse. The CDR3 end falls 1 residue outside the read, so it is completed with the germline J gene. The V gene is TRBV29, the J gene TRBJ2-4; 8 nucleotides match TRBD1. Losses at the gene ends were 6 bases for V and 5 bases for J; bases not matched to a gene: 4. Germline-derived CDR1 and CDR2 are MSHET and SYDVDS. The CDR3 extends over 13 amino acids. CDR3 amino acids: CASRTGQGNTLYF. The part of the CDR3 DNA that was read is TGTGCTAGCAGGACCGGACAGGGAAACACCTTGTAC.

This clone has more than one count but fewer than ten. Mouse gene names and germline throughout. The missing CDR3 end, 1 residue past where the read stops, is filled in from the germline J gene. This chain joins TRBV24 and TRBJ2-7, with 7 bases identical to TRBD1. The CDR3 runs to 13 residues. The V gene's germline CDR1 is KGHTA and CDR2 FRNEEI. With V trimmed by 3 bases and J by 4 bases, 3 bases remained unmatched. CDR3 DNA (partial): TGTGCCAGCAGTCTACCGGGACAGTATGAACAGTAC. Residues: CASSLPGQYEQY. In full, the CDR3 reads CASSLPGQYEQYF.